The 28 T cell receptor beta chains presented below share a single source sample, sequenced in a study of response to subunit inactivated influenza vaccine. TCRdb reanalysed the RT-PCR reads using MiXCR and keeps one entry per CDR3 protein. The table lists more than 450,000 distinct CDR3 sequences, about 10% of them singletons. Sequencing used PBMCs from blood, obtained on the day of vaccination. These receptors all come from a man aged 45-65 years who received an inactivated influenza vaccine.

The chain combines TRBV12-3 or TRBV12-4 with TRBJ2-3, with TRBD2 identical over 13 bases. The CDR3 length is 16 residues. The J segment lost 6 bases and the V segment lost 5 bases, leaving 8 bases of the junction unmatched. The CDR3 is CASSPSGLAGLDTQYF. The CDR3 coding sequence is TGTGCCAGCAGTCCGTCGGGACTAGCGGGACTCGATACGCAGTATTTT.

There are a few counts of this clonotype. The chain recombines TRBV15 with TRBJ2-5; perhaps TRBD1 as D (5 bases). V was shortened by 0 bases and J by 5 bases, with 16 bases between the two germline ends. The CDR3 totals 16 residues. Per the germline V gene, CDR1 is LNHNV and CDR2 is YYDKDF (reference sequence). DNA of the CDR3: TGTGCCACCAGCAGAGATAGGGCAGGGCTTGGGGAGACCCAGTACTTC. This gives the protein CATSRDRAGLGETQYF.

This clonotype was recorded at least ten times. The chain uses TRBV6-5 and TRBJ2-1; possibly TRBD2 for D (6 bases). This CDR3 region has 14 residues. Per germline, CDR1 MNHEY and CDR2 SVGAGI. Trimming cost V 0 bases and J 4 bases, with 7 bases left between them. Here the CDR3 reads CASSYSGGYNEQFF. CDR3 DNA: TGTGCCAGCAGTTACTCGGGGGGATACAATGAGCAGTTCTTC.

There are many counts of this clonotype. The chain has TRBV12-3 or TRBV12-4 and TRBJ2-3; D is ambiguous. Trimming cost V 6 bases and J 6 bases, with 13 bases left between them. The CDR3 is 13 residues long. The CDR3 region has the DNA TGTGCCAGCAGACCTACAAGTGGGGATACGCAGTATTTT. It codes for CASRPTSGDTQYF.

The chain carries TRBV20-1 and TRBJ2-7; D gene uncertain. CDR1 and CDR2 from the germline V gene are DFQATT and SNEGSKA (reference sequence). With 4 bases removed from V and 5 bases from J, the gap between germline ends came to 12 bases. This CDR3 contains 12 residues. CDR3 protein: CSAIGGGHEQYF. For the CDR3, the DNA is TGCAGTGCTATCGGTGGTGGTCACGAGCAGTACTTC.

The genes are TRBV20-1 and TRBJ2-7; 10 nucleotides agree with TRBD1. The CDR3 loop spans 14 amino acids. V trimming: 1 base; J trimming: 4 bases; junction bases outside the gene matches: 4. Germline loops: CDR1 DFQATT, CDR2 SNEGSKA (reference sequence). The CDR3, as DNA: TGCAGTGCTAGAGTTGGGACAGGGGTTTACGAGCAGTACTTC. Protein product: CSARVGTGVYEQYF.

This clonotype was recorded a few times. The chain links TRBV20-1 to TRBJ2-1; tentatively, D is TRBD1 (5 bases). With 3 bases removed from V and 6 bases from J, the gap between germline ends came to 15 bases. There are 14 residues in the CDR3. Germline CDR1 DFQATT, CDR2 SNEGSKA (reference sequence). The chain's CDR3 is CSASRRTMTNEQFF. CDR3 DNA: TGCAGTGCTAGTCGTAGGACAATGACCAATGAGCAGTTCTTC.

This clonotype showed up just a few times. The chain recombines TRBV7-9 with TRBJ2-1, with D perhaps matching TRBD1 (6 bases). The CDR3 sequence is 16 residues long. V lost 4 bases to trimming and J lost 2 bases, with 15 bases between them. In germline, CDR1 is SEHNR, CDR2 FQNEAQ (reference sequence). The CDR3 here is CASSSPTGQPYNEQFF. The CDR3 DNA is TGTGCCAGCAGCTCGCCTACGGGACAACCCTACAATGAGCAGTTCTTC.

This clonotype was observed a handful of times. The chain combines TRBV7-3 with TRBJ2-1, with D perhaps matching TRBD1 or TRBD2 (5 bases each). V lost 0 bases and J lost 7, with 13 bases in between. The CDR3 is 15 residues long. Germline V gene data show CDR1 as SGHTA and CDR2 as FQGTGA. For the CDR3, the DNA is TGTGCCAGCAGCTTAACCGGGACGGGCGTGAATGAGCAGTTCTTC. This encodes CASSLTGTGVNEQFF.

This chain uses TRBV2 with TRBJ2-1; TRBD2 aligns across 11 bases. Germline lookup yields CDR1 SNHLY and CDR2 FYNNEI. Trimming at V came to 6 bases and at J to 9 bases, leaving 4 bases not matched to a gene. The CDR3 consists of 13 residues. In DNA, the CDR3 is TGTGCCAGCAGGCAACTAGCGGGAGCTGAGCAGTTCTTC. Translation: CASRQLAGAEQFF.

This sequence joins TRBV4-2 and TRBJ2-5; possible D gene TRBD2, 5 bases. Germline CDR1 LGHNA, CDR2 YNFKEQ. The CDR3 contains 16 residues. The germline V and J ends were trimmed by 0 bases and 5 bases, with 16 bases remaining between them. CDR3 loop: CASSQDAASLGETQYF. CDR3 nucleotide sequence: TGTGCCAGCAGCCAAGACGCGGCCTCACTAGGGGAGACCCAGTACTTC.

V is TRBV12-3 or TRBV12-4 and J is TRBJ1-2; the match to TRBD1 covers 10 bases. This CDR3 contains 13 residues. Trimming removed 6 bases from V and 7 bases from J; junction bases left unmatched: 5. The CDR3 sequence: CASSTTGGGGYTF. CDR3 nucleotides: TGTGCCAGCAGCACGACAGGGGGCGGTGGCTACACCTTC.

This clonotype has more than one count but fewer than ten. The rearrangement joins TRBV20-1 to TRBJ2-2; possibly TRBD1 for D (5 bases). Germline CDR1 DFQATT, CDR2 SNEGSKA (reference sequence). V was clipped by 1 base and J by 0 bases, with 15 bases between them. This CDR3 has 17 amino acids. The DNA for the CDR3 is TGCAGTGCTAGAGGGGTCGGCAGGGATGCGAACACCGGGGAGCTGTTTTTT. Encoded protein: CSARGVGRDANTGELFF.

This clonotype showed up just a few times. The rearrangement joins TRBV28 to TRBJ2-4, with no clear D. V was cut by 3 bases and J by 0 bases, with 9 bases left in between. This CDR3 contains 15 residues. CDR1 and CDR2 (germline): MDHEN, SYDVKM. The CDR3 DNA is TGTGCCAGCAGTTTTGAAACCTTAGCCAAAAACATTCAGTACTTC. Protein product: CASSFETLAKNIQYF.

This clonotype was seen ten or more times. The chain is built from TRBV3-1 and TRBJ2-7; D call uncertain. V gave up 1 base and J gave up 7 bases, with 14 bases separating them. The CDR3 covers 14 residues. Looked up from germline, CDR1 is LGHDT and CDR2 is YNNKEL (reference sequence). CDR3 region: CASSQGPWLLEQYF. Here the CDR3 DNA reads TGTGCCAGCAGCCAAGGGCCCTGGCTTTTAGAGCAGTACTTC.

V and J are TRBV20-1 and TRBJ2-5, with no clear D. Between the trimmed V and J ends, which lost 2 bases and 4 bases, there was a span of 11 bases. The CDR3 covers 13 residues. CDR1 and CDR2 (germline): DFQATT, SNEGSKA (reference sequence). The CDR3 nucleotides read TGCAGTGCTAGAAACCCCCTAGGAGAGACCCAGTACTTC. Amino acids: CSARNPLGETQYF.

V is TRBV2 and J is TRBJ2-2; the D is unclear. In germline, CDR1 is SNHLY, CDR2 FYNNEI. The ends were cut back, 10 bases at V and 2 bases at J, with 11 bases in the middle. This CDR3 contains 13 residues. DNA for the CDR3: TGTGCCACCTTACTCTCCAACACCGGGGAGCTGTTTTTT. Protein product: CATLLSNTGELFF.

This clonotype was detected a few times. This sequence joins TRBV3-1 and TRBJ1-5, with TRBD1 matching over 12 bases. Per the germline V gene, CDR1 is LGHDT and CDR2 is YNNKEL (reference sequence). V lost 3 bases, J lost 7 bases, and 4 bases stayed unmatched. The CDR3 loop spans 15 amino acids. Written as DNA, the CDR3 is TGTGCCAGCAGCCAGGGACAGGGGGCATGGCAGCCCCAGCATTTT. Its protein product is CASSQGQGAWQPQHF.

Many counts were recorded for this clonotype. A read error may produce the germline difference seen at one junction end. J is TRBJ2-7 and V is TRBV12-3 or TRBV12-4, with 8 bases lining up with TRBD2. This CDR3 is built from 14 residues. The DNA for the CDR3 is TGTGCCAGCAGCTTAGCGGGGAACAGCTACGAGCAGTACTTC. Translation: CASSLAGNSYEQYF.

CDR3 amino acids: CASSLGASGRSEQYF. Here the CDR3 DNA reads TGTGCCAGCAGCTTAGGGGCTAGCGGGAGGAGCGAGCAGTACTTC. The V and J genes are TRBV7-2 and TRBJ2-7; 11 bases line up with TRBD2. The V gene end was trimmed by 1 base and the J gene end by 6 bases; junction bases not matched to a gene: 5. This CDR3 spans 15 amino acids. Germline CDR1 reads SGHTA; CDR2 reads FQGNSA.

This clonotype was counted ten times or more. The chain carries TRBV15 and TRBJ2-3; the D call may be TRBD1 or TRBD2 (5 bases each). The germline gives CDR1 LNHNV, CDR2 YYDKDF (reference sequence). The CDR3 is 13 residues long. The V and J ends lost 8 bases and 1 base respectively, with 10 bases between them. The CDR3 loop reads CATWDQRTDTQYF. For the CDR3, the DNA is TGTGCCACCTGGGACCAGCGCACAGATACGCAGTATTTT.

Many counts were recorded for this clonotype. This chain links TRBV20-1 with TRBJ1-1, with a weak D call TRBD1 (6 bases). The CDR3 extends over 16 amino acids. Germline V CDR1 and CDR2: DFQATT, SNEGSKA (reference sequence). The V end lost 0 bases, the J end lost 4 bases, and 18 bases lay between the germline ends. The CDR3 protein is CSARDGFGGQSTEAFF. The CDR3 DNA reads as TGCAGTGCTAGAGATGGTTTTGGGGGGCAGAGCACTGAAGCTTTCTTT.

The rearrangement joins TRBV28 to TRBJ2-3; 8 nucleotides line up with TRBD2. The CDR3 loop spans 15 amino acids. Trimming removed 8 bases from V and 5 bases from J; junction bases left unmatched: 12. Germline-derived CDR1 and CDR2 are MDHEN and SYDVKM. The CDR3 is CASGPGSGARDTQYF. CDR3 bases: TGTGCCAGCGGTCCGGGTAGCGGGGCCCGAGATACGCAGTATTTT.

This clonotype has more than one count but fewer than ten. The rearrangement links TRBV20-1 to TRBJ2-2; 9 bases are shared with TRBD1. In germline, CDR1 is DFQATT, CDR2 SNEGSKA (reference sequence). The CDR3 covers 12 residues. The junction had 1 base not matched to a gene; V was cut back by 6 bases and J by 5 bases. This chain's CDR3 is CSAGQGTGELFF. CDR3 coding DNA: TGCAGTGCCGGACAGGGGACCGGGGAGCTGTTTTTT.

In this sample, this clonotype turned up a few times. V usage is TRBV4-2 and J usage is TRBJ1-3; D not resolved. The CDR3 length is 15 residues. Trimming cost V 4 bases and J 2 bases, with 12 bases left between them. Germline V gene sequence: CDR1 LGHNA, CDR2 YNFKEQ. The CDR3 DNA reads as TGTGCCAGCAGCCCCAACCGGCAGACTGGAAACACCATATATTTT. Translating gives CASSPNRQTGNTIYF.

This clonotype appeared a few times. The rearrangement links TRBV7-3 to TRBJ2-2; the D gene is possibly TRBD2 (6 bases). CDR3 length equals 18 residues. Trimming took off 3 bases at V and 1 base at J, with 18 bases between the two ends. Germline V CDR1 and CDR2: SGHTA, FQGTGA. The CDR3 protein is CASSFFPPRLGNTGELFF. The CDR3 region has the DNA TGTGCCAGCAGCTTTTTCCCCCCTCGACTAGGGAACACCGGGGAGCTGTTTTTT.

This clonotype was seen more than once but under ten times. This chain uses TRBV4-3 with TRBJ2-4, with unresolved D. Germline-derived CDR1 and CDR2 are LGHNA and YSLEER. Trimming pared 0 bases from V and 2 bases from J, leaving 8 bases between. The CDR3 has 15 residues. In nucleotides, the CDR3 is TGCGCCAGCAGCCAAGACTGGGGAACCAAAAACATTCAGTACTTC. This sequence encodes CASSQDWGTKNIQYF.

This clonotype occurred many times. The V call is TRBV29-1, the J call TRBJ2-7; tentative D call: TRBD1 (6 bases). Per germline, CDR1 SQVTM and CDR2 ANQGSEA. V shed 0 bases and J shed 5 bases, with 8 bases lying between them. The CDR3 contains 12 residues. DNA of the CDR3: TGCAGCGTTGAAGATAGGGGGAACGAGCAGTACTTC. Protein: CSVEDRGNEQYF.